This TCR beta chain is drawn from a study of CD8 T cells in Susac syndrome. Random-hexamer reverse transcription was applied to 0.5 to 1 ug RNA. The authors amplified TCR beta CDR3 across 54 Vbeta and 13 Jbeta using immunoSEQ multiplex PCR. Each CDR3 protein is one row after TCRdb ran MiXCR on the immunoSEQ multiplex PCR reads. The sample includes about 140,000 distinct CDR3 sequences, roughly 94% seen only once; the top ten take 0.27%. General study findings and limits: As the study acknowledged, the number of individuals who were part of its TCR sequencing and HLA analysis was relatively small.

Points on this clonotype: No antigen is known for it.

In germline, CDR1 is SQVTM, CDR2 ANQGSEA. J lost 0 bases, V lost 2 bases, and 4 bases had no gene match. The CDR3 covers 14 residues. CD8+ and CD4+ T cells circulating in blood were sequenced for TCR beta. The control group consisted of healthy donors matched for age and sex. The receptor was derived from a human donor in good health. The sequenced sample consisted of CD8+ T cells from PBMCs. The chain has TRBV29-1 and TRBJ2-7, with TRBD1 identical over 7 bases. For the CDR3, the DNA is TGCAGCGTTGAAACCAGGGACAGCTCCTACGAGCAGTACTTC. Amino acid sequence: CSVETRDSSYEQYF.